This T cell receptor (beta chain) came from a study of OX40 agonist ivuxolimab in advanced cancers. About the research overall: Patients received the agonistic anti-OX40 (CD134) antibody ivuxolimab. Dose-escalation patients suffered from hepatocellular carcinoma, melanoma, renal cell or head and neck cancer.

Using immunoSEQ multiplex PCR, the repertoire was profiled, and TCRdb retains in-frame clones only, with some absent. The sample records 25,000 to 35,000 clones, roughly 90% being singletons. Blood sampling took place at baseline, cycle 4 day 1, and cycle 7 day 1. The CDR3 has 13 residues. V lost 0 bases and J 4 bases, leaving 7 bases between the germline ends. The receptor comes from an adult with an advanced solid tumor such as melanoma, head and neck, liver or kidney cancer. The sequences come from CD4+ or CD8+ T cells sorted from blood, collected in a trial of the OX40 agonist ivuxolimab. The rearrangement joins TRBV6-7 to TRBJ2-7; no clear D. TRBV6-7 is designated an ORF whose function remains uncertain. In nucleotides, the CDR3 is TGTGCCAGCAGTTACTCTCTGGGGTACGAGCAGTACTTC. Its translation is CASSYSLGYEQYF.